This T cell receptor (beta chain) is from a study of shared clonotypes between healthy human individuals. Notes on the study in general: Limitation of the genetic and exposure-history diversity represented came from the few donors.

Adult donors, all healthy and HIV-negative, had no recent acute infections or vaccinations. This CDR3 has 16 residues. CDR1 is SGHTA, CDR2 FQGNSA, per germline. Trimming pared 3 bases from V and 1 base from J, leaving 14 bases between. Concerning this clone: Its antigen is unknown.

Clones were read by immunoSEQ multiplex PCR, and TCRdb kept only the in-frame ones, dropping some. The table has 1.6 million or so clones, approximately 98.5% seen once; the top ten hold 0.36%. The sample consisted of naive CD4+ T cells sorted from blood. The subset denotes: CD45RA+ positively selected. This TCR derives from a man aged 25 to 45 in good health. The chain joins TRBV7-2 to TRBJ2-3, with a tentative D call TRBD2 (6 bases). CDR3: CASSFGGARGTDTQYF. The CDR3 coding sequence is TGTGCCAGCAGCTTCGGAGGGGCGCGTGGCACAGATACGCAGTATTTT.